The T cell receptor (beta chain) described here comes from a study of patients and donors after allogeneic stem cell transplantation. The sample holds many counts of this clonotype. From the RT-PCR reads, TCRdb called clonotypes with MiXCR, one entry per CDR3 protein. Seen here are 400,000 to 500,000 distinct CDR3 sequences, around 16% observed once, and the top ten hold 7% to 7.5%. Input material: blood, either unsorted or a sorted T cell fraction (not recorded which). The sequence was collected from a human donor who was either an allogeneic HSCT recipient or a stem cell or donor lymphocyte infusion donor (not recorded which). It is not recorded whose cells these are; they may come from a transplant donor.

The CDR3 sequence is CASSLGQTKETQYF. CDR3 coding DNA: TGCGCCAGCAGCTTGGGACAGACTAAAGAGACCCAGTACTTC. The V gene is TRBV5-1, the J gene TRBJ2-5; D tentatively fits TRBD1 or TRBD2 (5 bases each). V gave up 0 bases and J gave up 3 bases, with 9 bases separating them. CDR1 is SGHRS and CDR2 is YFSETQ in the germline V gene. CDR3 size: 14 residues.